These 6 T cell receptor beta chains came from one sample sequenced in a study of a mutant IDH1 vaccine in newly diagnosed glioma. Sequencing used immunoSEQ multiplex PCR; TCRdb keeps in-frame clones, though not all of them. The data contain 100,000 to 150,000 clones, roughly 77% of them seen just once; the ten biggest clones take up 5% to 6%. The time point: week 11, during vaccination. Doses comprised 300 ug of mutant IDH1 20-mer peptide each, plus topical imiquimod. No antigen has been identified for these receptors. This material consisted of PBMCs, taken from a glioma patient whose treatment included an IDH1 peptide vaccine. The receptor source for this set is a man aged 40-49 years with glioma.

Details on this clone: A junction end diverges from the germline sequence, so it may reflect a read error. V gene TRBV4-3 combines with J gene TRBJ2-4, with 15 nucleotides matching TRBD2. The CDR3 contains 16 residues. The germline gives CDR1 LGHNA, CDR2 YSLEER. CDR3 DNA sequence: TGCGCCAGCAGCCAAGATCTCTGGACTAGCGGGAGGGCCTTAAGCTTC. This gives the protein CASSQDLWTSGRALSF.

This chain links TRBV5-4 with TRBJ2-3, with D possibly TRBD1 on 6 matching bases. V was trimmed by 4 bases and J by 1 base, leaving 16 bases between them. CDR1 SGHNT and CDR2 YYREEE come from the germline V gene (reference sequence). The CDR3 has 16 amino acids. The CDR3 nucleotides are TGTGCCAGCAGCCGGCAGGGGCGTCCCCGCACAGATACGCAGTATTTT. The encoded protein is CASSRQGRPRTDTQYF.

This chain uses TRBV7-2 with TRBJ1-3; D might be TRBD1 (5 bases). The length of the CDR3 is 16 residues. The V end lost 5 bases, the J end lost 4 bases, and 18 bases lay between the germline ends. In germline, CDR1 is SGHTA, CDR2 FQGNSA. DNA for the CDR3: TGTGCCAGCAGCCGGGACGGAGACCTGGGCGGAAACACCATATATTTT. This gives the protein CASSRDGDLGGNTIYF. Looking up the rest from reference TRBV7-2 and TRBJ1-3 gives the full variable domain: GAGVSQSPSNKVTEKGKDVELRCDPISGHTALYWYRQSLGQGLEFLIYFQGNSAPDKSGLPSDRFSAERTGGSVSTLTIQRTQQEDSAVYLCASSRDGDLGGNTIYFGEGSWLTVV.

CDR3 amino acids: CASSLAPGGAGTGDQPQHF. The CDR3 DNA reads as TGTGCCAGCAGCTTAGCCCCGGGGGGGGCTGGGACTGGAGATCAGCCCCAGCATTTT. The chain joins TRBV7-2 to TRBJ1-5, with TRBD1 as a possible D gene (6 bases). Trimming removed 0 bases from V and 5 bases from J, with 23 bases in between. CDR1 is SGHTA and CDR2 is FQGNSA in the germline V gene. The CDR3 totals 19 residues.

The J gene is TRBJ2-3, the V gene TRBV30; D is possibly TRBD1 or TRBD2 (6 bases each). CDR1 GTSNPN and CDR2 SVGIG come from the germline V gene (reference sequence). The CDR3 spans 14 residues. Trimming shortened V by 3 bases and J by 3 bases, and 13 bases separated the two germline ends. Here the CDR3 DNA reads TGTGCCTGGAGCTGGGGGGCAGTGACAGATACGCAGTATTTT. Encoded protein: CAWSWGAVTDTQYF.

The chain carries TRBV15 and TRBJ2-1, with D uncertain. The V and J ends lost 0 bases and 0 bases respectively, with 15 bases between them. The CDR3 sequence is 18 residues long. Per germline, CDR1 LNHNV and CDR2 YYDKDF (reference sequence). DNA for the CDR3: TGTGCCACCAGCAGAGATTGGCGCACTGAAACCTCCTACAATGAGCAGTTCTTC. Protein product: CATSRDWRTETSYNEQFF.